The next 17 T cell receptor beta chains were all read from a single sample in a study of OX40 agonist ivuxolimab in advanced cancers. Assay: immunoSEQ multiplex PCR; the TCRdb copy retains only in-frame clones and omits some. The repertoire holds about 27,000 clones, with 86% as singletons. Sequencing was performed on CD4+ or CD8+ T cells sorted from blood, taken in a trial of the OX40 agonist ivuxolimab. The receptors were sampled from an adult with an advanced solid tumor such as melanoma, head and neck, liver or kidney cancer.

This chain joins TRBV4-1 and TRBJ1-5; D uncertain. Trimming removed 0 bases at V and 0 bases at J, with 3 bases between. The CDR3 extends over 14 amino acids. Germline V gene data show CDR1 as MGHRA and CDR2 as YSYEKL. The CDR3 bases are TGCGCCAGCAGCCAAGATTTTAGCAATCAGCCCCAGCATTTT. It codes for CASSQDFSNQPQHF.

CDR3 loop: CASSPSPARGTEAFF. CDR3 sequence (DNA): TGTGCCAGCTCACCATCACCGGCGAGGGGGACTGAAGCTTTCTTT. The gene calls are TRBV18 and TRBJ1-1, with D possibly being TRBD1 (6 bases). V lost 2 bases and J lost 5, with 15 bases in between. Looked up from germline, CDR1 is KGHSH and CDR2 is LQKENI. The CDR3 length is 15 residues.

The J gene is TRBJ2-3, the V gene TRBV7-8; the D is unclear. Trimming left V 1 base short and J 0 bases short, with 8 bases between. This CDR3 comprises 15 residues. Per the germline V gene, CDR1 is SGHVS and CDR2 is FQNEAQ. Here the CDR3 reads CASSLGATSTDTQYF. CDR3 coding DNA: TGTGCCAGCAGCTTAGGGGCCACTAGCACAGATACGCAGTATTTT.

This clone was picked up one time. This sequence joins TRBV6-5 and TRBJ2-5; D assignment may be TRBD1 or TRBD2 (5 bases each). The germline V gene has CDR1 MNHEY and CDR2 SVGAGI. The CDR3 totals 16 residues. The V gene lost 0 bases and the J gene lost 7 bases, with 18 bases spanning the gap. In DNA form, the CDR3 reads TGTGCCAGCAGTTACTCCCTACCGGGACCCGGAGGGACCCAGTACTTC. This encodes CASSYSLPGPGGTQYF.

The J gene is TRBJ2-3, the V gene TRBV9; D not resolved. This CDR3 region has 15 residues. Per germline, CDR1 SGDLS and CDR2 YYNGEE. V was trimmed by 0 bases and J by 2 bases, leaving 10 bases between them. In DNA form, the CDR3 reads TGTGCCAGCAGCGTAGGGTTGGCTACCACAGATACGCAGTATTTT. This translates into CASSVGLATTDTQYF.

The chain combines TRBV7-9 with TRBJ1-1; weak D call: TRBD1 (5 bases). The germline CDR1 and CDR2 sequences are SEHNR and FQNEAQ (reference sequence). V lost 2 bases to trimming and J lost 1 base, with 17 bases between them. The CDR3 has 17 residues. CDR3 sequence reads: CASSLMGESGWNTEAFF. DNA of the CDR3: TGTGCCAGCAGCTTAATGGGGGAGTCAGGATGGAACACTGAAGCTTTCTTT.

The chain links TRBV5-6 to TRBJ1-2; TRBD1 might be the D (6 bases). The CDR3 is 13 amino acids. Germline V gene lookup returns CDR1 SGHDT and CDR2 YYEEEE. The ends were cut back, 3 bases at V and 6 bases at J, with 12 bases in the middle. CDR3 loop: CASSSTGLDGYTF. DNA for the CDR3: TGTGCCAGCAGCTCCACAGGGTTAGATGGCTACACCTTC.

This chain connects TRBV2 to TRBJ2-1, with D possibly called TRBD1 or TRBD2 (5 bases each). CDR3 length: 12 amino acids. Germline V CDR1 and CDR2: SNHLY, FYNNEI. V was pared by 11 bases and J by 9 bases, with 17 bases between. CDR3 loop: CARAVSRGEQFF. The CDR3 coding sequence is TGTGCCCGAGCGGTTAGTAGGGGTGAGCAGTTCTTC. Variable domain in full (rest from reference TRBV2 and TRBJ2-1): EPEVTQTPSHQVTQMGQEVILRCVPISNHLYFYWYRQILGQKVEFLVSFYNNEISEKSEIFDDQFSVERPDGSNFTLKIRSTKLEDSAMYFCARAVSRGEQFFGPGTRLTVL.

This clone has a single count. The rearrangement links TRBV13 to TRBJ1-6; no definite D call. This CDR3 is built from 15 residues. From germline, CDR1 is PRHDT and CDR2 FYEKMQ (reference sequence). Trimming took 0 bases from V and 6 from J, leaving 9 bases between them. CDR3 region: CASSLGGFFNSPLHF. CDR3 coding DNA: TGTGCCAGCAGCTTAGGCGGGTTTTTTAATTCACCCCTCCACTTT.

V gene TRBV2 combines with J gene TRBJ2-7; possible D gene TRBD1, 5 bases. This CDR3 comprises 14 residues. CDR1 and CDR2 from the germline V gene are SNHLY and FYNNEI. V was shortened by 3 bases and J by 5 bases, with 14 bases between the two germline ends. CDR3 sequence (DNA): TGTGCCAGCAGTGATGTGCAGGGAACCCACGAGCAGTACTTC. Translating it yields CASSDVQGTHEQYF.

The gene calls are TRBV13 and TRBJ1-5, with 11 bases aligning to TRBD1. This CDR3 spans 17 amino acids. The germline gives CDR1 PRHDT, CDR2 FYEKMQ (reference sequence). V was pared by 4 bases and J by 1 base, with 6 bases of the junction left unmatched. The chain's CDR3 is CASSSSGTGGSNQPQHF. In DNA form, the CDR3 reads TGTGCCAGCAGCTCATCCGGGACAGGGGGGAGCAATCAGCCCCAGCATTTT.

The chain uses TRBV10-3 and TRBJ2-7, with TRBD1 as a possible D gene (6 bases). CDR1 ENHRY and CDR2 SYGVKD come from the germline V gene. V lost 6 bases and J lost 1, with 10 bases in between. The CDR3 loop spans 13 amino acids. This CDR3 reads CAISAGQSYEQYF. The CDR3 nucleotides read TGTGCCATCAGCGCTGGACAGTCCTACGAGCAGTACTTC.

This clone has only one observation. This chain joins TRBV7-4 and TRBJ2-7, with 7 bases fitting TRBD1. Trimming removed 7 bases from V and 5 bases from J; junction bases left unmatched: 29. The germline gives CDR1 SGHVT, CDR2 SQSDAQ. CDR3 length equals 20 residues. CDR3 sequence reads: CASNFSPPTSTTGTYDEQYF. DNA of the CDR3: TGTGCCAGCAACTTTTCTCCACCTACATCCACGACAGGGACATACGACGAGCAGTACTTC.

The chain joins TRBV7-9 to TRBJ2-2; D is uncertain. Germline CDR1 and CDR2: SEHNR and FQNEAQ (reference sequence). This CDR3 has 14 amino acids. V was clipped by 5 bases and J by 0 bases, with 7 bases between them. The CDR3 loop is CASSGRTNTGELFF. In DNA, the CDR3 is TGTGCCAGCAGCGGACGTACGAACACCGGGGAGCTGTTTTTT.

The rearrangement uses TRBV27 and TRBJ2-7, with D unclear. CDR1 and CDR2 (germline): MNHEY, SMNVEV (reference sequence). The germline V and J ends were trimmed by 6 bases and 3 bases, with 18 bases remaining between them. The CDR3 contains 15 residues. For the CDR3, the DNA is TGTGCCAGCAGACCGATCGCCGGGCCCTACTACGAGCAGTACTTC. This codes for CASRPIAGPYYEQYF.

This chain links TRBV7-9 with TRBJ1-2; D remains unclear. The CDR3 is made up of 15 amino acids. Trimming left V 1 base short and J 2 bases short, with 11 bases between. The germline V gene has CDR1 SEHNR and CDR2 FQNEAQ (reference sequence). The CDR3 DNA is TGTGCCAGCAGCTTAGATGACGGTTCAAACTATGGCTACACCTTC. It specifies CASSLDDGSNYGYTF.

The chain employs TRBV11-2 and TRBJ2-7, with D uncertain. Looked up from germline, CDR1 is SGHAT and CDR2 is FQNNGV. V lost 1 base and J 6 bases, leaving 10 bases between the germline ends. The CDR3 spans 13 residues. The CDR3 is CASSLGLVSEQYF. DNA of the CDR3: TGTGCCAGCAGCTTAGGTTTGGTATCCGAGCAGTACTTC.